A selection of T cell receptor beta chains follows, all from one sample in a study of shared clonotypes between healthy human individuals. The assay was immunoSEQ multiplex PCR, and TCRdb's table has in-frame clones only and misses some. The sample shows around 510,000 clones, 95% to 97% of them seen only once. The sample comprised naive CD4+ T cells sorted from blood. Receptor source: a woman aged 30 to 39 in good health. CDR3s include the opening cysteine and the closing phenylalanine or tryptophan. D genes are given only for firm matches. Only part of the rows carry a size: once, few, many, or a class if the clone is expanded.

d_gene | abundance | j_gene | v_gene | CDR3nt | CDR3aa
. | once | TRBJ2-1 | TRBV5-1 | TGCGCCAGCAGCTTGGTGGGTCAGTACAATGAGCAGTTCTTC | CASSLVGQYNEQFF
TRBD1 | . | TRBJ2-1 | TRBV11-2 | TGTGCCAGCAGCCTCAACAGGGGGGTAAATGAGCAGTTCTTC | CASSLNRGVNEQFF
TRBD1 | . | TRBJ2-7 | TRBV18 | TGTGCCAGCTCGACTCACGAGGGGGCTTGGATCCACGAGCAGTACTTC | CASSTHEGAWIHEQYF
. | . | TRBJ1-2 | TRBV2 | TGTGCCAGCAGTGGGGGCATTGTGCATGGCTACACCTTC | CASSGGIVHGYTF
. | . | TRBJ2-3 | TRBV5-1 | TGCGCCAGCAGCTTAGCGGAAAGCACAGATACGCAGTATTTT | CASSLAESTDTQYF
. | . | TRBJ2-7 | TRBV11-2 | TGTGCCAGCAGCTCCCCGGGACTGTCCTACGAGCAGTACTTC | CASSSPGLSYEQYF
. | few | TRBJ2-7 | TRBV28 | TGTGCCAGCAGTCTATACCACGGGACCTACGAGCAGTACTTC | CASSLYHGTYEQYF
TRBD1 | . | TRBJ1-2 | TRBV28 | TGTGCCAGCAGTTTCTCCCGGACAGGGGGCTTTTCGGCCTATGGCTACACCTTC | CASSFSRTGGFSAYGYTF
TRBD2 | . | TRBJ2-7 | TRBV5-4 | TGTGCCAGCAGCTTGGGGGGCAGATCTAGCGGGAGTGGCGAGCAGTACTTC | CASSLGGRSSGSGEQYF
TRBD2 | . | TRBJ2-1 | TRBV2 | TGTGCCAGTTCGCCGGGACTAAACTACAATGAGCAGTTCTTC | CASSPGLNYNEQFF
. | . | TRBJ1-2 | TRBV7-2 | TGTGCCAGCAGCTTAGAAGGGGGTTTGGGTAACTATGGCTACACCTTC | CASSLEGGLGNYGYTF
. | . | TRBJ2-3 | TRBV4-1 | TGCGCCAGCAGCCAAGGTCTGGTTAGCACAGATACGCAGTATTTT | CASSQGLVSTDTQYF
TRBD1 | . | TRBJ1-6 | TRBV10-3 | TGTGCCGCAGGGACACAGGGGGGATTTTCACCCCTCCACTTT | CAAGTQGGFSPLHF
TRBD2 | . | TRBJ2-7 | TRBV28 | TGTGCCAGCAGTTTATGGGGGGAGGGCCCCTACGAGCAGTACTTC | CASSLWGEGPYEQYF
TRBD1 | . | TRBJ2-4 | TRBV10-3 | TGTGCCATCAGTGAGTCGACAGGGACGAACATTCAGTACTTC | CAISESTGTNIQYF
. | . | TRBJ1-1 | TRBV30 | TGTGCCTGGAGTGTAATTGTAACTGAAGCTTTCTTT | CAWSVIVTEAFF
TRBD1 | . | TRBJ1-1 | TRBV7-8 | TGTGCCAGCAGCTACGGACCCGGGACAGAGAACACTGAAGCTTTCTTT | CASSYGPGTENTEAFF
TRBD2 | . | TRBJ2-1 | TRBV28 | TGTGCCAGCAGTCTTCCTCGCGGGAGGAAGGATGAGCAGTTCTTC | CASSLPRGRKDEQFF
TRBD1 | once | TRBJ1-1 | TRBV7-6 | TGTGCCAGCAGCGTCGGGACAGGGCATATTGCTGAAGCTTTCTTT | CASSVGTGHIAEAFF
. | . | TRBJ2-3 | TRBV19 | TGTGCCAGTAGTAGGTGGGAAGGGTTGGGCACAGATACGCAGTATTTT | CASSRWEGLGTDTQYF
TRBD1 | . | TRBJ2-7 | TRBV6-1 | TGTGCCAGCAGTGAAACGGGACAGGGTTACGAGCAGTACTTC | CASSETGQGYEQYF
TRBD2 | . | TRBJ2-3 | TRBV29-1 | TGCAGCGTTGCTCTTGGTACTAGCGGGAGGGCAGATACGCAGTATTTT | CSVALGTSGRADTQYF
TRBD1 | . | TRBJ2-7 | TRBV2 | TGTGCCAGCAGTGAGGGGACAGGCCGGGACGAGCAGTACTTC | CASSEGTGRDEQYF
TRBD2 | . | TRBJ2-5 | TRBV6-6 | TGTGCCAGCGGCGGTCTAGCGGCTTTAGAGACCCAGTACTTC | CASGGLAALETQYF
. | . | TRBJ1-1 | TRBV7-2 | TGTGCCAGCAGCTTACATGAAGCTTTCTTT | CASSLHEAFF
TRBD2 | . | TRBJ2-7 | TRBV9 | TGTGCCAGCAGCGCCAGCGGGACGGTAACCTACGAGCAGTACTTC | CASSASGTVTYEQYF
. | once | TRBJ1-2 | TRBV27 | TGTGCCAGCAGTTTAATAGGAGACCGGACATATGGCTACACCTTC | CASSLIGDRTYGYTF
TRBD2 | once | TRBJ2-5 | TRBV6-1 | TGTGCCAGTATCGAACGCGGGAGGGCCGGAGAGACCCAGTACTTC | CASIERGRAGETQYF
TRBD2 | . | TRBJ2-7 | TRBV23-1 | TGCGCCACCACCGGGACTAGCGACTACGAGCAGTACTTC | CATTGTSDYEQYF
. | . | TRBJ2-1 | TRBV5-1 | TGCGCCAGCAGCTTGGTTGGGCCGTTCGGCTTCAATGAGCAGTTCTTC | CASSLVGPFGFNEQFF
. | . | TRBJ2-7 | TRBV18 | TGTGCCAGCTCACCGGGACTCTCATACGAGCAGTACTTC | CASSPGLSYEQYF
. | . | TRBJ1-4 | TRBV5-6 | TGTGCCAGCAGCTTGGGGCTGAATAATGAAAAACTGTTTTTT | CASSLGLNNEKLFF
TRBD1 | once | TRBJ1-2 | TRBV9 | TGTGCCAGCAGCCCTCAACCGTCGGGGGCAGGGGGCATCTATGGCTACACCTTC | CASSPQPSGAGGIYGYTF